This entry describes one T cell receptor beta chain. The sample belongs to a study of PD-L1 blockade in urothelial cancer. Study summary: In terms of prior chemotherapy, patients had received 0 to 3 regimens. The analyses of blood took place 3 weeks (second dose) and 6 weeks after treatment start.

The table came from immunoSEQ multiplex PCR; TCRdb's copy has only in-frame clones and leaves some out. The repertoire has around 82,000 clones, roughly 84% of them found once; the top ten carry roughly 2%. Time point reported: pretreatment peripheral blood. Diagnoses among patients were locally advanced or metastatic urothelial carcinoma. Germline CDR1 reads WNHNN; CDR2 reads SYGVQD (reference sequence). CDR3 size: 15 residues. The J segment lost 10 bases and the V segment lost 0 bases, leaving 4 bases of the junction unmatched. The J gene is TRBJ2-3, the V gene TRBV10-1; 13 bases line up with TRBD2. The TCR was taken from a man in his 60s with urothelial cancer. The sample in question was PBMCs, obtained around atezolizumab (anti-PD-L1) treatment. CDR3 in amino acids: CASSESGLAGAAQYF. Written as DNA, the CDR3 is TGCGCCAGCAGTGAGTCAGGACTAGCGGGGGCTGCGCAGTATTTT.